The 29 T cell receptor beta chains below all came from one sample that was sequenced in a study of blood T cell repertoires in COVID-19. The table came from immunoSEQ multiplex PCR; TCRdb's copy has only in-frame clones and leaves some out. Of 60,000 to 85,000 clones listed, roughly 91% are singletons. What was sequenced was peripheral blood. Source of these receptors: a woman of 80 years or more with active or convalescent COVID-19.

This chain connects TRBV28 to TRBJ1-2; D remains unclear. The V and J ends lost 6 bases and 3 bases respectively, with 5 bases between them. Looked up from germline, CDR1 is MDHEN and CDR2 is SYDVKM. CDR3 length: 11 residues. The DNA for the CDR3 is TGTGCCAGCAGGGGAGACTATGGCTACACCTTC. It translates to CASRGDYGYTF.

This clone was recorded only once. The chain uses TRBV5-5 and TRBJ1-2; D is ambiguous. This CDR3 comprises 18 residues. Germline CDR1 reads SGHKS; CDR2 reads YYEKEE (reference sequence). V was shortened by 0 bases and J by 2 bases, with 20 bases between the two germline ends. This CDR3 reads CASSLDQTSLPGNYGYTF. CDR3 nucleotide sequence: TGTGCCAGCAGCTTGGACCAGACAAGTCTACCTGGAAACTATGGCTACACCTTC.

CDR3 sequence (DNA): TGTGCCAGCTGGACAGCCGGAAACACCATATATTTT. Residues: CASWTAGNTIYF. The J gene is TRBJ1-3, the V gene TRBV6-6; possibly TRBD1 for D (6 bases). Germline-derived CDR1 and CDR2 are MNHNY and SVGAGI (reference sequence). This CDR3 has 12 amino acids. V dropped 8 bases and J dropped 4 bases, with 9 bases sitting between them.

The chain joins TRBV6-2 or TRBV6-3 to TRBJ1-5; D perhaps matches TRBD1 (6 bases). This CDR3 comprises 16 residues. Per germline, CDR1 MNHEY and CDR2 SVGEGT. The V and J ends lost 5 bases and 4 bases respectively, with 18 bases between them. The CDR3: CASSPTYGQTNQPQHF. The CDR3 DNA follows: TGTGCCAGCAGTCCCACATATGGACAGACGAATCAGCCCCAGCATTTT.

This clone has a handful of counts. The CDR3 spells CASTRTGGDYGYTF. The CDR3 DNA reads as TGTGCCAGCACGAGGACAGGGGGCGACTATGGCTACACCTTC. The chain uses TRBV9 and TRBJ1-2; 11 bases match TRBD1. V trimming: 6 bases; J trimming: 3 bases; junction bases outside the gene matches: 4. Germline V CDR1 and CDR2: SGDLS, YYNGEE. CDR3 size: 14 residues. The full variable domain, in which reference TRBV9 and TRBJ1-2 provide the parts outside the CDR3, is DSGVTQTPKHLITATGQRVTLRCSPRSGDLSVYWYQQSLDQGLQFLIQYYNGEERAKGNILERFSAQQFPDLHSELNLSSLELGDSALYFCASTRTGGDYGYTFGSGTRLTVV.

The chain employs TRBV15 and TRBJ1-2; D ambiguous. The CDR3 totals 14 residues. CDR1 and CDR2 from the germline V gene are LNHNV and YYDKDF (reference sequence). Trimming cost V 2 bases and J 3 bases, with 10 bases left between them. CDR3 nucleotide sequence: TGTGCCACCAGCAGACAGGCGGGGTACTATGGCTACACCTTC. Its protein is CATSRQAGYYGYTF. Variable domain in full (rest from reference TRBV15 and TRBJ1-2): DAMVIQNPRYQVTQFGKPVTLSCSQTLNHNVMYWYQQKSSQAPKLLFHYYDKDFNNEADTPDNFQSRRPNTSFCFLDIRSPGLGDTAMYLCATSRQAGYYGYTFGSGTRLTVV.

The gene calls are TRBV20-1 and TRBJ2-7, with D maybe TRBD2 (5 bases). This CDR3 is 13 amino acids long. CDR1 and CDR2 (germline): DFQATT, SNEGSKA (reference sequence). V lost 3 bases and J 4 bases, leaving 13 bases between the germline ends. The CDR3 loop reads CSASSAGIYEQYF. CDR3 nucleotides: TGCAGTGCTAGTAGCGCCGGGATATACGAGCAGTACTTC.

This clone turned up a few times. V is TRBV28 and J is TRBJ1-5; D is possibly TRBD1 (5 bases). This CDR3 region has 12 residues. Germline CDR1 is MDHEN and CDR2 is SYDVKM. V lost 10 bases to trimming and J lost 6 bases, with 13 bases between them. CDR3 DNA sequence: TGTGCCACAAGGAGGGGATCTCAGCCCCAGCATTTT. Translated: CATRRGSQPQHF.

The chain is built from TRBV10-3 and TRBJ2-7; 10 positions match TRBD2. This CDR3 contains 16 residues. CDR1 is ENHRY, CDR2 SYGVKD, per germline. V was pared by 0 bases and J by 4 bases, with 6 bases of the junction left unmatched. The CDR3, as DNA: TGTGCCATCAGTGAGTCCGGTAGCGGGGGGAGTTACGAGCAGTACTTC. Translated: CAISESGSGGSYEQYF.

In this sample, this clone turned up once. The rearrangement joins TRBV29-1 to TRBJ2-7, with 7 bases that match TRBD2. Germline assignment: CDR1 SQVTM and CDR2 ANQGSEA. J lost 4 bases, V lost 3 bases, and 9 bases had no gene match. The CDR3 contains 14 residues. The CDR3 reads CSVEGLAEDYEQYF. The CDR3 DNA follows: TGCAGCGTTGAGGGGCTAGCGGAGGATTACGAGCAGTACTTC.

The rearrangement links TRBV3-1 (or the pseudogene TRBV3-2) to TRBJ1-4; 9 nucleotides agree with TRBD1. Germline assignment: CDR1 LGHDT and CDR2 YNNKEL (reference sequence). This CDR3 comprises 14 residues. V gave up 5 bases and J gave up 8 bases; unmatched junction bases: 6. The CDR3 DNA sequence: TGTGCCAGCAGCGAAACAGGGGGCCGGGAAAAACTGTTTTTT. It codes for CASSETGGREKLFF.

This clone was seen a few times. V gene TRBV11-3 combines with J gene TRBJ1-2; the match to TRBD1 covers 8 bases. Germline V gene data show CDR1 as SGHNT and CDR2 as YENEEA. The CDR3 has 14 amino acids. V dropped 5 bases and J dropped 2; count of bases not matched to a gene: 4. CDR3 in amino acids: CASSTRQGNYGYTF. In DNA form, the CDR3 reads TGTGCCAGCAGCACCCGACAGGGGAACTATGGCTACACCTTC.

This clone occurred a few times. This rearrangement joins TRBV28 to TRBJ1-2, with TRBD1 identical over 7 bases. The CDR3 is 15 residues long. The germline V gene has CDR1 MDHEN and CDR2 SYDVKM. With V trimmed by 6 bases and J by 4 bases, 11 bases remained unmatched. CDR3 coding DNA: TGTGCCAGCAGGCCGACAGGGCCTATGCTCTATGGCTACACCTTC. Translated, it gives CASRPTGPMLYGYTF.

The chain couples TRBV3-1 (or the pseudogene TRBV3-2) to TRBJ2-3; possible D gene TRBD2, 6 bases. Trimming shortened V by 8 bases and J by 0 bases, and 12 bases separated the two germline ends. The CDR3 is 14 residues long. Germline CDR1 reads LGHDT; CDR2 reads YNNKEL (reference sequence). The CDR3 spells CASRGLTSTDTQYF. Here the CDR3 DNA reads TGTGCCAGCCGGGGGTTAACTAGCACAGATACGCAGTATTTT.

In its sample, this clone was seen a few times. V gene TRBV3-1 (or the pseudogene TRBV3-2) combines with J gene TRBJ1-5; TRBD1 is a possible D gene (6 bases). Germline V gene sequence: CDR1 LGHDT, CDR2 YNNKEL (reference sequence). V shed 0 bases and J shed 4 bases, with 7 bases lying between them. The CDR3 spans 14 residues. The CDR3 reads CASSQDRGNQPQHF. CDR3 coding DNA: TGTGCCAGCAGCCAAGACAGGGGTAATCAGCCCCAGCATTTT.

This rearrangement joins TRBV7-2 to TRBJ1-2, with D perhaps TRBD1 (5 bases). Trimming stripped 0 bases from V and 6 bases from J, with 17 bases between. Germline V gene data show CDR1 as SGHTA and CDR2 as FQGNSA. CDR3 length: 16 residues. CDR3 DNA sequence: TGTGCCAGCAGCTTAGCGTTTGGGGTAAGGGGTGATGGCTACACCTTC. Its protein is CASSLAFGVRGDGYTF.

The count of this clone is one. The chain combines TRBV5-6 with TRBJ1-2, with D possibly matching TRBD1 (5 bases). Trimming removed 1 base from V and 1 base from J, with 20 bases in between. CDR3 length equals 18 residues. Germline assignment: CDR1 SGHDT and CDR2 YYEEEE. CDR3 protein: CASSLWGRHSLNNYGYTF. The CDR3 region has the DNA TGTGCCAGCAGCTTGTGGGGGAGGCACAGCTTAAATAACTATGGCTACACCTTC. Filled out from reference TRBV5-6 and TRBJ1-2, the complete variable domain reads DAGVTQSPTHLIKTRGQQVTLRCSPKSGHDTVSWYQQALGQGPQFIFQYYEEEERQRGNFPDRFSGHQFPNYSSELNVNALLLGDSALYLCASSLWGRHSLNNYGYTFGSGTRLTVV.

Here the CDR3 DNA reads TGTGCCTGGTCGGGACTAGCGGGGGCTAATGAGCAGTTCTTC. Its translation is CAWSGLAGANEQFF. The chain links TRBV30 to TRBJ2-1, with 14 positions matching TRBD2. The V gene's germline CDR1 is GTSNPN and CDR2 SVGIG (reference sequence). The trim removed 5 bases at V and 7 bases at J, leaving 4 bases unmatched. The CDR3 is 14 amino acids.

The chain recombines TRBV27 with TRBJ2-7; 8 nucleotides agree with TRBD1. The CDR3 contains 15 residues. The germline CDR1 and CDR2 sequences are MNHEY and SMNVEV (reference sequence). After removal of 7 bases from V and 3 bases from J, the junction contained 11 bases not matched to a gene. The DNA for the CDR3 is TGTGCCAGCATCTCAATCCGGACAGGGCGCTACGAGCAGTACTTC. It is translated as CASISIRTGRYEQYF.

This clone showed up just once. The genes are TRBV24-1 and TRBJ2-3; D gene uncertain. From germline, CDR1 is KGHDR and CDR2 SFDVKD. V was cut by 5 bases and J by 2 bases, with 7 bases left in between. CDR3 length: 13 amino acids. CDR3 region: CATSGILTDTQYF. The DNA for the CDR3 is TGTGCCACCAGTGGTATTCTCACAGATACGCAGTATTTT.

The J gene is TRBJ1-5, the V gene TRBV19; a weak D match, TRBD1 (6 bases). V gave up 2 bases and J gave up 7 bases, with 9 bases separating them. CDR1 is LNHDA and CDR2 is SQIVND in the germline V gene (reference sequence). This CDR3 spans 13 amino acids. This CDR3 reads CASSIIRGQPQHF. For the CDR3, the DNA is TGTGCCAGTAGTATAATCAGGGGACAGCCCCAGCATTTT.

The chain joins TRBV30 to TRBJ1-5; 9 positions agree with TRBD1. The trim removed 5 bases at V and 5 bases at J, leaving 4 bases unmatched. The CDR3 spans 13 residues. CDR1 GTSNPN and CDR2 SVGIG come from the germline V gene (reference sequence). CDR3 loop: CAWATGGDQPQHF. In DNA, the CDR3 is TGTGCCTGGGCCACAGGGGGCGATCAGCCCCAGCATTTT.

This clone came up once. This rearrangement joins TRBV7-9 to TRBJ1-5; D ambiguous. The germline V and J ends were trimmed by 4 bases and 5 bases, with 6 bases remaining between them. The CDR3 is made up of 12 amino acids. Germline CDR1 and CDR2: SEHNR and FQNEAQ (reference sequence). The CDR3 sequence: CASSSVDQPQHF. The CDR3 coding sequence is TGTGCCAGCAGCTCGGTGGATCAGCCCCAGCATTTT.

The chain's CDR3 is CASSLGSEVFYGYTF. Here the CDR3 DNA reads TGCGCCAGCAGCTTGGGGAGTGAGGTATTCTATGGCTACACCTTC. The rearrangement uses TRBV5-1 and TRBJ1-2, with D unclear. The CDR3 totals 15 residues. Trimming took off 0 bases at V and 4 bases at J, with 13 bases between the two ends. Germline V gives CDR1 SGHRS, CDR2 YFSETQ.

The V and J genes are TRBV3-1 (or the pseudogene TRBV3-2) and TRBJ2-7, with 9 nucleotides matching TRBD1. The V gene end was trimmed by 4 bases and the J gene end by 4 bases; junction bases not matched to a gene: 5. The CDR3 has 14 residues. The germline CDR1 and CDR2 sequences are LGHDT and YNNKEL (reference sequence). As DNA, the CDR3 is TGTGCCAGCAGCCGACAGGGGGTAGGTTACGAGCAGTACTTC. It is translated as CASSRQGVGYEQYF.

The J gene is TRBJ2-7, the V gene TRBV27; D perhaps matches TRBD2 (6 bases). The CDR3 runs to 14 residues. Germline V gene lookup returns CDR1 MNHEY and CDR2 SMNVEV (reference sequence). V was pared by 5 bases and J by 4 bases, with 15 bases between. The chain's CDR3 is CASSPLPGGYEQYF. For the CDR3, the DNA is TGTGCCAGCAGTCCCCTCCCTGGGGGGTACGAGCAGTACTTC.

CDR3 in amino acids: CASSWGEARTPYEQYF. CDR3 DNA sequence: TGTGCCAGCAGCTGGGGGGAGGCGAGAACACCCTACGAGCAGTACTTC. This sequence joins TRBV11-2 and TRBJ2-7, with TRBD2 as a possible D gene (6 bases). Looked up from germline, CDR1 is SGHAT and CDR2 is FQNNGV. V lost 4 bases to trimming and J lost 2 bases, with 18 bases between them. This CDR3 has 16 residues.

J is TRBJ1-1 and V is TRBV9; 10 bases match TRBD1. CDR1 and CDR2 (germline): SGDLS, YYNGEE. J lost 8 bases, V lost 4 bases, and 8 bases had no gene match. The CDR3 totals 14 residues. CDR3 loop: CASSSGQGGSEAFF. CDR3 sequence (DNA): TGTGCCAGCAGCTCAGGACAGGGGGGGTCCGAAGCTTTCTTT.

The chain is built from TRBV5-1 and TRBJ1-3; unclear D gene. V lost 3 bases to trimming and J lost 1 base, with 11 bases between them. Germline-derived CDR1 and CDR2 are SGHRS and YFSETQ. This CDR3 comprises 15 residues. As DNA, the CDR3 is TGCGCCAGCAGCTCGGAACTGGAGTCTGGAAACACCATATATTTT. This encodes CASSSELESGNTIYF. The full variable domain, in which reference TRBV5-1 and TRBJ1-3 provide the parts outside the CDR3, is KAGVTQTPRYLIKTRGQQVTLSCSPISGHRSVSWYQQTPGQGLQFLFEYFSETQRNKGNFPGRFSGRQFSNSRSEMNVSTLELGDSALYLCASSSELESGNTIYFGEGSWLTVV.